These 13 T cell receptor beta chains share one sample of origin, sequenced in a study of blood T cell repertoires in COVID-19. The assay was immunoSEQ multiplex PCR, and TCRdb's table has in-frame clones only and misses some. Of 70,000 to 95,000 clones listed, about 82% are singletons. The sequenced sample was peripheral blood. The receptors stem from a man at least 80 years old with active or convalescent COVID-19.

The genes are TRBV15 and TRBJ2-5, with a tentative D call TRBD1 (5 bases). The CDR3 is made up of 13 amino acids. V was pared by 1 base and J by 5 bases, with 8 bases between. Germline V gene data show CDR1 as LNHNV and CDR2 as YYDKDF (reference sequence). The CDR3 reads CATSRVGPETQYF. CDR3 DNA: TGTGCCACCAGCAGAGTGGGGCCGGAGACCCAGTACTTC.

A few counts support this clone. V and J are TRBV6-2 or TRBV6-3 and TRBJ1-1, with D maybe TRBD1 (5 bases). With 0 bases removed from V and 4 bases from J, the gap between germline ends came to 12 bases. There are 15 residues in the CDR3. Germline loops: CDR1 MNHEY, CDR2 SVGEGT. The DNA for the CDR3 is TGTGCCAGCAGTTACTCCGGGGGAGGTGTCACTGAAGCTTTCTTT. Protein product: CASSYSGGGVTEAFF.

This chain links TRBV30 with TRBJ2-7; D not resolved. V lost 0 bases and J 7 bases, leaving 13 bases between the germline ends. The CDR3 runs 13 residues. The V gene's germline CDR1 is GTSNPN and CDR2 SVGIG (reference sequence). The CDR3 spells CAWSVWSGGEQYV. The CDR3 region has the DNA TGTGCCTGGAGTGTATGGTCGGGTGGGGAGCAGTACGTC.

This clone has only one observation. The J gene is TRBJ1-1, the V gene TRBV19; 7 bases map to TRBD1. Unmatched junction bases numbered 4, after V lost 6 bases and J lost 3 bases. Germline V gene lookup returns CDR1 LNHDA and CDR2 SQIVND (reference sequence). CDR3 length equals 13 residues. Here the CDR3 reads CASSLDRDTEAFF. The CDR3 DNA reads as TGTGCCAGTAGCTTAGACAGGGACACTGAAGCTTTCTTT.

This clone was found a few times. V is TRBV12-3 or TRBV12-4 and J is TRBJ2-2; D ambiguous. V dropped 2 bases and J dropped 6 bases, with 7 bases sitting between them. The CDR3 is 13 residues long. The CDR3 region has the DNA TGTGCCAGCAGTTTACACGGTGCCGGGGAGCTGTTTTTT. This encodes CASSLHGAGELFF.

This chain uses TRBV6-5 with TRBJ2-2, with 8 bases matching TRBD1. The CDR3 runs to 15 residues. Germline CDR1 reads MNHEY; CDR2 reads SVGAGI. Unmatched junction bases numbered 5, after V lost 6 bases and J lost 2 bases. The CDR3 nucleotides read TGTGCCAGCAGCACAGGGGGTTTAAACACCGGGGAGCTGTTTTTT. Translation: CASSTGGLNTGELFF.

The V gene is TRBV29-1, the J gene TRBJ1-1, with D possibly matching TRBD1 (5 bases). The CDR3 covers 14 residues. The V gene lost 7 bases and the J gene lost 3 bases, with 18 bases spanning the gap. CDR1 and CDR2 from the germline V gene are SQVTM and ANQGSEA. CDR3 sequence: CSGLGTAGDTEAFF. The CDR3 nucleotides read TGCAGCGGCCTCGGGACTGCGGGGGACACTGAAGCTTTCTTT.

This chain joins TRBV2 and TRBJ2-5; TRBD2 matches at 13 bases. The V gene's germline CDR1 is SNHLY and CDR2 FYNNEI. The junction had 8 bases not matched to a gene; V was cut back by 2 bases and J by 5 bases. The CDR3 covers 17 residues. CDR3 protein: CASSETSGGALWETQYF. CDR3 nucleotides: TGTGCCAGCAGTGAAACTAGCGGGGGGGCCTTGTGGGAGACCCAGTACTTC.

This clone has just a few counts. The chain employs TRBV18 and TRBJ1-2, with a weak D call TRBD1 (6 bases). The CDR3 runs to 13 residues. Germline lookup yields CDR1 KGHSH and CDR2 LQKENI. The ends were cut back, 1 base at V and 6 bases at J, with 9 bases in the middle. The CDR3 DNA sequence: TGTGCCAGCTCACCACGACAGGAAGATGGCTACACCTTC. Protein: CASSPRQEDGYTF.

This clone occurred once. The chain has TRBV7-9 and TRBJ2-2; TRBD1 agrees at 8 bases. CDR1 and CDR2 (germline): SEHNR, FQNEAQ (reference sequence). V was clipped by 6 bases and J by 6 bases; unmatched bases: 3. The CDR3 spans 13 residues. DNA of the CDR3: TGTGCCAGCAGACGACAGGGGCCCGGGGAGCTGTTTTTT. It codes for CASRRQGPGELFF. Supplemented by reference TRBV7-9 and TRBJ2-2, the full variable domain reads DTGVSQNPRHKITKRGQNVTFRCDPISEHNRLYWYRQTLGQGPEFLTYFQNEAQLEKSRLLSDRFSAERPKGSFSTLEIQRTEQGDSAMYLCASRRQGPGELFFGEGSRLTVL.

The rearrangement joins TRBV11-2 to TRBJ2-3; D is uncertain. V shed 2 bases and J shed 1 base, with 10 bases lying between them. Germline V gene sequence: CDR1 SGHAT, CDR2 FQNNGV. This CDR3 contains 15 residues. CDR3 loop: CASSLWLPGTDTQYF. CDR3 in DNA: TGTGCCAGCAGCTTATGGCTTCCCGGCACAGATACGCAGTATTTT. Full variable domain (remainder filled in from reference TRBV11-2 and TRBJ2-3): EAGVAQSPRYKIIEKRQSVAFWCNPISGHATLYWYQQILGQGPKLLIQFQNNGVVDDSQLPKDRFSAERLKGVDSTLKIQPAKLEDSAVYLCASSLWLPGTDTQYFGPGTRLTVL.

This clone was detected once. The V and J genes are TRBV7-6 and TRBJ2-1; TRBD2 matches at 8 bases. Per germline, CDR1 SGHVS and CDR2 FNYEAQ. Trimming at V came to 3 bases and at J to 10 bases, leaving 11 bases not matched to a gene. The CDR3 runs 15 residues. In DNA, the CDR3 is TGTGCCAGCAGCTTGAAGACTAGCGCGACGGAAGAGCAGTTCTTC. This codes for CASSLKTSATEEQFF.

The gene calls are TRBV11-2 and TRBJ1-4; 10 bases match TRBD1. J was trimmed by 7 bases and V by 5 bases; bases with no gene match: 7. Germline V gene data show CDR1 as SGHAT and CDR2 as FQNNGV. The CDR3 extends over 15 amino acids. CDR3 loop: CASSARQGAREKLFF. For the CDR3, the DNA is TGTGCCAGCAGCGCCCGACAGGGGGCGCGTGAAAAACTGTTTTTT.